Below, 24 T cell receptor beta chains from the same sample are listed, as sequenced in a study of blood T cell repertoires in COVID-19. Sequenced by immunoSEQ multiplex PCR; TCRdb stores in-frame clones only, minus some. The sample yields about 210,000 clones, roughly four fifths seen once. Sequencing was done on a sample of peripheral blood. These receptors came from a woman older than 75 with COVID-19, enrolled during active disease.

In DNA form, the CDR3 reads TGTGCCAGCAGCTTAAAGGGACTTCAGAACAATGAGCAGTTCTTC. Residues: CASSLKGLQNNEQFF. The chain uses TRBV7-2 and TRBJ2-1, with D maybe TRBD2 (6 bases). V was trimmed by 2 bases and J by 5 bases, leaving 13 bases between them. The CDR3 has 15 residues. Germline CDR1 is SGHTA and CDR2 is FQGNSA.

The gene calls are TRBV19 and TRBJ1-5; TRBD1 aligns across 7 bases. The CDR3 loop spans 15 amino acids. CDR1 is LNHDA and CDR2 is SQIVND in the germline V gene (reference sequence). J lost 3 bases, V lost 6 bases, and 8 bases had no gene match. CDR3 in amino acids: CASSKPGTANQPQHF. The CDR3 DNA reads TGTGCCAGTAGCAAACCTGGGACAGCCAATCAGCCCCAGCATTTT.

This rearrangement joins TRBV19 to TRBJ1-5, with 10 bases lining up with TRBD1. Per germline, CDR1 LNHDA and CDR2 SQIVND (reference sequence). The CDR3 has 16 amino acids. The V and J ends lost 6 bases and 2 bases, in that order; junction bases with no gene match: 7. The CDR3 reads CASRETGGARNQPQHF. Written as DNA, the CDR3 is TGTGCCAGTAGGGAGACAGGGGGCGCGCGCAATCAGCCCCAGCATTTT.

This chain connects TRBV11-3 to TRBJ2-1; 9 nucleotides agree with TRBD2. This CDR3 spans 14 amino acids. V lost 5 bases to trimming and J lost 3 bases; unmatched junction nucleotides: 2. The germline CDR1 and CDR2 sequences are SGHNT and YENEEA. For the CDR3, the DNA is TGTGCCAGCAGCCAACTAGCGGGCTACAATGAGCAGTTCTTC. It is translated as CASSQLAGYNEQFF.

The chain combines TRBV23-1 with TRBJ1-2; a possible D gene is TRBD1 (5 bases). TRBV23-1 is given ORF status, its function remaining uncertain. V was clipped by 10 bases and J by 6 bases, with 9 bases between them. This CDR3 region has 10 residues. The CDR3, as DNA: TGCGCCATCCCGGACAATGGCTACACCTTC. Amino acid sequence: CAIPDNGYTF.

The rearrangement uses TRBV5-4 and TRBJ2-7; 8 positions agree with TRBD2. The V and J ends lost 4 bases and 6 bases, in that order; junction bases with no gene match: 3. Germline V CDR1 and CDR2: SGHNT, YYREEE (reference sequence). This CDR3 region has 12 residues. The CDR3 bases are TGTGCCAGCAGCCTAGGACTAGCCGAGCAGTACTTC. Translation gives CASSLGLAEQYF.

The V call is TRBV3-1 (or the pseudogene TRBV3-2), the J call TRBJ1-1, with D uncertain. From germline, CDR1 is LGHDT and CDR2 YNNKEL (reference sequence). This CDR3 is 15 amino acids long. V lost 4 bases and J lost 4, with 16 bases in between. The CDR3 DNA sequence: TGTGCCAGCAGCCTGACCCCAGGCGAAAGCACTGAAGCTTTCTTT. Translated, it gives CASSLTPGESTEAFF.

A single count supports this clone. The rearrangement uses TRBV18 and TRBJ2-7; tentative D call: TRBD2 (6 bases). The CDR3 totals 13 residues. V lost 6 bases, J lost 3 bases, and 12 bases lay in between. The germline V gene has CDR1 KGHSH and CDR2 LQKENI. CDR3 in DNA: TGTGCCAGCTCCTCAGGGACTGGCTACGAGCAGTACTTC. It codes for CASSSGTGYEQYF.

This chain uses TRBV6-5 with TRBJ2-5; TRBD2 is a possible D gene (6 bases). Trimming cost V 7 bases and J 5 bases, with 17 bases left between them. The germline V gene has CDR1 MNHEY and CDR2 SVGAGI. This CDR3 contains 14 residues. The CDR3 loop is CASKPPRGGETQYF. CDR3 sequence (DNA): TGTGCCAGCAAGCCCCCTCGTGGAGGGGAGACCCAGTACTTC.

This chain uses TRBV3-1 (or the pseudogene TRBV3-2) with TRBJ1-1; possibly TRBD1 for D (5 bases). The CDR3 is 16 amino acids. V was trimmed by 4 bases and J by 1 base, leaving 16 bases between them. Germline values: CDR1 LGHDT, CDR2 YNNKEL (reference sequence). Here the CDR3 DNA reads TGTGCCAGCAGCCCGGCGGGGGGTGGGACGAACACTGAAGCTTTCTTT. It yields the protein CASSPAGGGTNTEAFF.

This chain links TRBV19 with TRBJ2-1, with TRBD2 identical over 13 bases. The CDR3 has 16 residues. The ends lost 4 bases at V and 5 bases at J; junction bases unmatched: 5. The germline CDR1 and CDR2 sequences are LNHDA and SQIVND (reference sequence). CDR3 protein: CASSTWTSGGNNEQFF. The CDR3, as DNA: TGTGCCAGTAGTACCTGGACTAGCGGGGGAAACAATGAGCAGTTCTTC.

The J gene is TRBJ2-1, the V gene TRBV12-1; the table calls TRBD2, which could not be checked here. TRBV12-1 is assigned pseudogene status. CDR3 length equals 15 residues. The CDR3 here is CASSPLAAGGWEQFF. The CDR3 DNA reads TGTGCCAGCAGCCCCCTTGCAGCGGGGGGATGGGAGCAGTTCTTC.

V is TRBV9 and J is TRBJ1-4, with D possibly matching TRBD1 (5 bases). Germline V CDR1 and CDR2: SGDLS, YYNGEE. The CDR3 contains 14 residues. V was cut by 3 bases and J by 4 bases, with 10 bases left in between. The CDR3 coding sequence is TGTGCCAGCAGCGCGGGGGTTAATAATGAAAAACTGTTTTTT. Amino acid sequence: CASSAGVNNEKLFF.

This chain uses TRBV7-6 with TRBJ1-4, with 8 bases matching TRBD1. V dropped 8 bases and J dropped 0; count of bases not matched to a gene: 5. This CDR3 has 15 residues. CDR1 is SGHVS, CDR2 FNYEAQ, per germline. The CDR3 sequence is CASRQGIATNEKLFF. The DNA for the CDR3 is TGTGCCAGCCGACAGGGGATCGCAACTAATGAAAAACTGTTTTTT.

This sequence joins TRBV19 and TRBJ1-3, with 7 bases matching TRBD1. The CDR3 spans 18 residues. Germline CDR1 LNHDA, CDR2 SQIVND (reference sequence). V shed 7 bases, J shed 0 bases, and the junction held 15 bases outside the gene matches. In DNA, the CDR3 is TGTGCCAGTAAGTCGATGGGACAGAGACTGTACTCTGGAAACACCATATATTTT. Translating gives CASKSMGQRLYSGNTIYF. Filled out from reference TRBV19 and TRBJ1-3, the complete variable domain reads DGGITQSPKYLFRKEGQNVTLSCEQNLNHDAMYWYRQDPGQGLRLIYYSQIVNDFQKGDIAEGYSVSREKKESFPLTVTSAQKNPTAFYLCASKSMGQRLYSGNTIYFGEGSWLTVV.

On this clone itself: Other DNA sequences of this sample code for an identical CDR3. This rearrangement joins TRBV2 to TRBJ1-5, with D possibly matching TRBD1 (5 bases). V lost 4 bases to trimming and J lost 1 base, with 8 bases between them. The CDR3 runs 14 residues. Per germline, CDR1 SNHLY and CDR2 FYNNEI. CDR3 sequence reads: CASSVGLSNQPQHF. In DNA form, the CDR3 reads TGTGCCAGCAGTGTGGGACTAAGCAATCAGCCCCAGCATTTT.

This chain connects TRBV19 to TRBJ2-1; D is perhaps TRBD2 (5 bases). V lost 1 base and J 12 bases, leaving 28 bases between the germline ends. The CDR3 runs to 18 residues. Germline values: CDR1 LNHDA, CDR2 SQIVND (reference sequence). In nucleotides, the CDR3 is TGTGCCAGTAGTATAGGAGGAGGTGGGCACGCCTTTACAATGTGGCAGTTCTTC. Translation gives CASSIGGGGHAFTMWQFF.

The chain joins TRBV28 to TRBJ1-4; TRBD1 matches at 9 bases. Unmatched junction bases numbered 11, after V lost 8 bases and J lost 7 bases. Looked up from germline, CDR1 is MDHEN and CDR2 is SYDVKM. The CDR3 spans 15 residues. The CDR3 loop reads CASETSGTGIEKLFF. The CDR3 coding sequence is TGTGCCAGCGAAACTTCCGGGACAGGGATTGAAAAACTGTTTTTT.

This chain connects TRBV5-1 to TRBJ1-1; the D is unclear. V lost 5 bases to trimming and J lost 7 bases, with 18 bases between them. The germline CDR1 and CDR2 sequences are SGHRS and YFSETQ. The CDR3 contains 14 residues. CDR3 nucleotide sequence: TGCGCCAGCAGACGCTCCACCGTGGCGGGTGAAGCTTTCTTT. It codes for CASRRSTVAGEAFF.

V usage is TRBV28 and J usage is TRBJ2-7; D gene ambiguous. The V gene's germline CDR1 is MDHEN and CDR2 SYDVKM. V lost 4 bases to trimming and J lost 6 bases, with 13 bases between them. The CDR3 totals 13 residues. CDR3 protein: CASSSTDKPEQYF. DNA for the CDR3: TGTGCCAGCAGTTCCACCGACAAGCCCGAGCAGTACTTC.

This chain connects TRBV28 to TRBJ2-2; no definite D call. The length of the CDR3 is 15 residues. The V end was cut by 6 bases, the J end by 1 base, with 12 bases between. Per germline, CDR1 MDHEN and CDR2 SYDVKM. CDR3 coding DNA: TGTGCCAGCAGCCCTCCCCCGGGGAACACCGGGGAGCTGTTTTTT. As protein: CASSPPPGNTGELFF.

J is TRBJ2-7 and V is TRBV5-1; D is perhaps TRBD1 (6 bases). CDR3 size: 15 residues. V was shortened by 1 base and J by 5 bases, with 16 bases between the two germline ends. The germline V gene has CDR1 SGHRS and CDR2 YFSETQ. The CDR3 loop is CASSLQQGRGDEQYF. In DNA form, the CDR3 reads TGCGCCAGCAGCTTGCAACAGGGCCGCGGAGACGAGCAGTACTTC.

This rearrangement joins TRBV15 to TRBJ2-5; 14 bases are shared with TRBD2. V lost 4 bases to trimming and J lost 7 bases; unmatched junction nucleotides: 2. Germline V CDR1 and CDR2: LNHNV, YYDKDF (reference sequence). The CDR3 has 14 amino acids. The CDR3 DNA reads TGTGCCACCAGCAAAGGACTAGCGGGGGGGACCCAGTACTTC. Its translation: CATSKGLAGGTQYF.

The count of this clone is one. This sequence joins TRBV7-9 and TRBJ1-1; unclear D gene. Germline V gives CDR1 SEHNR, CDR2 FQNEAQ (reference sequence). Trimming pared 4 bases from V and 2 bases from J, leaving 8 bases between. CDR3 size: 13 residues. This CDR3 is CASSSDYNTEAFF. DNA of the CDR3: TGTGCCAGCAGCTCCGACTATAACACTGAAGCTTTCTTT.